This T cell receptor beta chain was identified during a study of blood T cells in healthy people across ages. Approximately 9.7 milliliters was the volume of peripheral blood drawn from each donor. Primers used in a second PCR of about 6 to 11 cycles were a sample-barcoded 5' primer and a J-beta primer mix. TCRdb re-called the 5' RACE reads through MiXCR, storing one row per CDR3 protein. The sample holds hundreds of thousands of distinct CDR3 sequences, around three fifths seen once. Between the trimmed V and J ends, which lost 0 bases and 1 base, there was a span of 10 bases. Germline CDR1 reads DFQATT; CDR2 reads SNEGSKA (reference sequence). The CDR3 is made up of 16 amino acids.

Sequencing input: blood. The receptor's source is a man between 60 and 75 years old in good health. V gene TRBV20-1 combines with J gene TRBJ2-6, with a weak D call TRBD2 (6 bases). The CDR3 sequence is CSARDLGGSGANVLTF. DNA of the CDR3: TGCAGTGCTAGAGATCTCGGGGGTTCTGGGGCCAACGTCCTGACTTTC.